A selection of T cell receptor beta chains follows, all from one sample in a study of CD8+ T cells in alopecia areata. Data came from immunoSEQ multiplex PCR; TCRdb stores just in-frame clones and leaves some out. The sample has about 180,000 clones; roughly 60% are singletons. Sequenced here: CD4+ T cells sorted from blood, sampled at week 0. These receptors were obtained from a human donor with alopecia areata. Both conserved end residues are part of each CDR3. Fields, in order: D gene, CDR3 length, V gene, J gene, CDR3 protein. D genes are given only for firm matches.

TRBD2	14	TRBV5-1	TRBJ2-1	CASSLDRGGSEQFF
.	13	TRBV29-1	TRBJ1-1	CSVVRKISPEAFF
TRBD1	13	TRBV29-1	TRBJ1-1	CSVRGQLNTEAFF
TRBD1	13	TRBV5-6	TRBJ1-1	CASSLRGTGEAFF
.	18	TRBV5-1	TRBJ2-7	CASSLAGTGAVSAYEQYF
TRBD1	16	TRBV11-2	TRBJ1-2	CASGNRGRGANYGYTF
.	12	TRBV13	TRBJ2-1	CASSFYTQDPFF
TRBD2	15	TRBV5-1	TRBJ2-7	CASSLGVAGDYEQYF
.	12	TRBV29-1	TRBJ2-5	CSVEGGTETQYF
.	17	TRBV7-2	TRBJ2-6	CASSAMRRVSGANVLTF
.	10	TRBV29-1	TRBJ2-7	CSVGDYEQYF
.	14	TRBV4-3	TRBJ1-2	CASSQVHQDYGYTF
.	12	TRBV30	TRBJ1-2	CAWDGTAYGYTF
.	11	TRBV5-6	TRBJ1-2	CASSFQEGYTF
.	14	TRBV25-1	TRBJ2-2	CASSVQGSTGELFF
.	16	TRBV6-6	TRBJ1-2	CASSSSTGHLNYGYTF
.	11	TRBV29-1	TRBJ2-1	CSVAPYNEQFF
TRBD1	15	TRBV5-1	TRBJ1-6	CASSFRTGGGSPLHF
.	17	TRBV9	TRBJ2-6	CASSVGGLGTGANVLTF
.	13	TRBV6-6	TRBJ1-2	CASSYDSNYGYTF
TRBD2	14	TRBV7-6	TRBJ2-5	CASSSSTSLGTQYF
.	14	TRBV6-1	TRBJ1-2	CASSEEGRARGYTF
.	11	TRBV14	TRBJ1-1	CASSPWGEAFF
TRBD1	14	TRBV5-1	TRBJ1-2	CASSHPEGAGGYTF
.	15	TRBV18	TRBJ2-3	CASSPQVGRTDTQYF
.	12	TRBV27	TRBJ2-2	CASSRQDGELFF
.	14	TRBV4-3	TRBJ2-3	CASSQAQSTDTQYF
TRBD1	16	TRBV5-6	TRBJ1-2	CASSTWGTDLNYGYTF
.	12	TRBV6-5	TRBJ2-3	CASRAGTDTQYF
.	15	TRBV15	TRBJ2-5	CATSRDPQGQETQYF
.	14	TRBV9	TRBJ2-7	CASSVGSLGYEQYF
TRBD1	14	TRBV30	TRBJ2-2	CAWSGQGYAGELFF
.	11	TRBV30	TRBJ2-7	CAWSTAYEQYF
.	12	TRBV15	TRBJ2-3	CATSRWEDTQYF
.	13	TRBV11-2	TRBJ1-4	CASSRRSGEKLFF
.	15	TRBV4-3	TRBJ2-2	CASSQSAVYTGELFF
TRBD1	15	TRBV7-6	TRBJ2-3	CASSLGQGLVDTQYF
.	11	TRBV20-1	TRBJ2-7	CSAREVYEQYF
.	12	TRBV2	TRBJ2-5	CASSEWGEAQYF
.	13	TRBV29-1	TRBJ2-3	CSVDVGPTDTQYF
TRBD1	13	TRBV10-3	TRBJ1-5	CASASTGDQPQHF
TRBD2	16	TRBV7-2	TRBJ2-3	CASSLTSGGGTDTQYF
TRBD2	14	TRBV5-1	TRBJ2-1	CASSLLGTNNEQFF
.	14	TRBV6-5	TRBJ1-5	CASSLKTGDQPQHF
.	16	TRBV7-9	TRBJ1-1	CASSDIKYGANTEAFF
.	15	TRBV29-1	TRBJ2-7	CSVGYFGTAGNEQYF
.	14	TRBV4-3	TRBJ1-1	CASSRWTANTEAFF
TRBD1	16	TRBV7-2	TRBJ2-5	CASSQKGQLRSETQYF
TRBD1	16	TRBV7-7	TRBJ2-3	CASSLGRGQSADTQYF
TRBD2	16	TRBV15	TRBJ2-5	CATSPTGGGYQETQYF
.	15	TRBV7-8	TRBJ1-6	CASSPSGGQNSPLHF
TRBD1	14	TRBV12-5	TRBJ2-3	CASGGTVSTDTQYF
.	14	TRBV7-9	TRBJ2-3	CASSFPITADTQYF
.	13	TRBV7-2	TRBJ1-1	CASSADSGTEAFF
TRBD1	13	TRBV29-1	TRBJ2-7	CSVEGQGAYEQYF
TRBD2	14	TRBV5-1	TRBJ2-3	CASTTSGSTDTQYF
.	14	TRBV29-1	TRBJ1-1	CSVELFRVNTEAFF